This TCR beta chain was profiled in a study of PD-L1 blockade in urothelial cancer. Overall study: Blood underwent analysis 3 weeks (second dose) and 6 weeks after treatment began. The median T cell count in blood samples was more than 110,000.

This CDR3 is built from 11 residues. V was clipped by 1 base and J by 9 bases, with 5 bases between them. The V gene's germline CDR1 is SGHTA and CDR2 FQGNSA. Profiling relied on immunoSEQ multiplex PCR, and the TCRdb table lists in-frame clones only, not all of them. This sample yields 38,000 or so clones, of which roughly 80% are seen a single time; roughly 15% belongs to the top ten. Time point of the sample: pretreatment peripheral blood. V is TRBV7-2 and J is TRBJ2-3; unclear D gene. The material sequenced was PBMCs, taken around atezolizumab (anti-PD-L1) treatment. The origin of this receptor is a man at least 80 years old with urothelial cancer. The CDR3 DNA sequence: TGTGCCAGCAGCTTAGTGGAGACGCAGTATTTT. Translating gives CASSLVETQYF. The complete variable domain, with remaining parts taken from reference TRBV7-2 and TRBJ2-3, reads GAGVSQSPSNKVTEKGKDVELRCDPISGHTALYWYRQSLGQGLEFLIYFQGNSAPDKSGLPSDRFSAERTGGSVSTLTIQRTQQEDSAVYLCASSLVETQYFGPGTRLTVL.